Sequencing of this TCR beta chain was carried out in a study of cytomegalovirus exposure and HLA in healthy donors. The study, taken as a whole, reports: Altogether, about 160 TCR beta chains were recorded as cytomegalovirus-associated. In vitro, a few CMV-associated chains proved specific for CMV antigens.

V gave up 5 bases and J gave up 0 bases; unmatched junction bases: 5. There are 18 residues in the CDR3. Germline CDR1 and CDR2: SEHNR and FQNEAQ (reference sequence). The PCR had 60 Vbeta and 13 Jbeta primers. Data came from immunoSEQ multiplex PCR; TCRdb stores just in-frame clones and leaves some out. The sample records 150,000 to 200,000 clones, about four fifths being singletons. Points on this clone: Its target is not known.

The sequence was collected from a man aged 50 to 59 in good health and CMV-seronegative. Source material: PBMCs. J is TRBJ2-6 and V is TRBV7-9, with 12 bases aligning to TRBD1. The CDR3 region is CASSAWGQGASGANVLTF. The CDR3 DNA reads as TGTGCCAGCAGCGCCTGGGGACAGGGGGCCTCTGGGGCCAACGTCCTGACTTTC.